The entry below gives a single T cell receptor (beta chain) sequence along with its context. Source study methods: Estimation of nucleated cell counts was performed using reference gene primer amplification. Measured with immunoSEQ multiplex PCR; TCRdb has only the in-frame clones, and not every one. V and J calls and clone size are copied from that table; D and trimming were computed from the DNA. This sample carries some 250,000 clones, more than 75% of them seen once, and the ten largest clones take 0.99%. The germline V gene has CDR1 KGHSH and CDR2 LQKENI. Deletions cut 6 bases from V and 6 bases from J, with 18 bases between. CDR3 length: 15 amino acids. The sample comes from a study of blood T cell repertoires in COVID-19. Study background: From the United States, Italy and Spain came samples of acute and convalescent COVID-19. PBMCs, B-cell-depleted T cells, or T cells provided the cDNA or gDNA that made up the material.

Specimen: peripheral blood. The clonotype comes from a middle-aged woman who had recovered from COVID-19. The chain combines TRBV18 with TRBJ1-5, with D possibly matching TRBD1 (6 bases). The CDR3 DNA reads as TGTGCCAGCTCCCGACAGGCACCAGGAGGTCAGCCCCAGCATTTT. Protein: CASSRQAPGGQPQHF.